These 14 T cell receptor beta chains were all obtained from the same sample, sequenced in a study of blood T cell repertoires in COVID-19. Produced via immunoSEQ multiplex PCR; TCRdb's table is partial and in-frame only. This sample yields approximately 160,000 clones, of which 87% are seen a single time; roughly 7.3% belongs to the top ten. What was sequenced was PBMCs or T cells enriched from blood (not recorded which). These TCRs come from a woman between 50 and 59 years old who had recovered from COVID-19.

The gene calls are TRBV6-5 and TRBJ2-1; 10 bases align to TRBD2. The V gene's germline CDR1 is MNHEY and CDR2 SVGAGI. V trimming: 1 base; J trimming: 8 bases; junction bases outside the gene matches: 8. The CDR3 is 16 residues long. The CDR3 sequence: CASSYFSASGSHEQFF. CDR3 sequence (DNA): TGTGCCAGCAGTTACTTTTCGGCTAGCGGGAGCCATGAGCAGTTCTTC.

V is TRBV3-1 (or the pseudogene TRBV3-2) and J is TRBJ2-3, with 13 positions matching TRBD2. The germline CDR1 and CDR2 sequences are LGHDT and YNNKEL (reference sequence). J gave up 5 bases and V 5 bases, and 4 bases lay outside the gene matches. This CDR3 contains 15 residues. The CDR3 spells CASSLLAGGRDTQYF. The CDR3 DNA follows: TGTGCCAGCAGCTTACTAGCGGGAGGGAGAGATACGCAGTATTTT.

The rearrangement links TRBV3-1 (or the pseudogene TRBV3-2) to TRBJ2-7; 12 bases match TRBD2. Germline CDR1 is LGHDT and CDR2 is YNNKEL (reference sequence). V was clipped by 0 bases and J by 4 bases; unmatched bases: 4. The CDR3 covers 16 residues. In nucleotides, the CDR3 is TGTGCCAGCAGCCAAGAGCCTAGCGGGAGGGGGTACGAGCAGTACTTC. It translates to CASSQEPSGRGYEQYF.

V and J are TRBV15 and TRBJ1-4; 7 nucleotides agree with TRBD1. Germline V gene data show CDR1 as LNHNV and CDR2 as YYDKDF (reference sequence). The CDR3 spans 14 residues. J was trimmed by 10 bases and V by 8 bases; bases with no gene match: 13. This CDR3 reads CATGRGQARGKLFF. The CDR3 nucleotides read TGTGCCACCGGTAGGGGGCAGGCTAGGGGAAAACTGTTTTTT.

This rearrangement joins TRBV15 to TRBJ2-2; weak D call: TRBD1 (6 bases). The CDR3 runs 15 residues. The germline V gene encodes CDR1 LNHNV and CDR2 YYDKDF (reference sequence). Trimming took 3 bases from V and 5 from J, leaving 13 bases between them. CDR3 coding DNA: TGTGCCACCAGCAGCTACAGGGCGGGTACCGGGGAGCTGTTTTTT. This translates into CATSSYRAGTGELFF.

The chain uses TRBV19 and TRBJ2-1; a possible D gene is TRBD2 (6 bases). This CDR3 is built from 13 residues. Germline loops: CDR1 LNHDA, CDR2 SQIVND (reference sequence). Trimming removed 5 bases from V and 6 bases from J, with 11 bases in between. CDR3 nucleotides: TGTGCCAGTAGTGTCGGGAGCTTCAATGAGCAGTTCTTC. The encoded protein is CASSVGSFNEQFF.

The chain is built from TRBV6-5 and TRBJ1-2, with D perhaps matching TRBD1 (5 bases). This CDR3 comprises 14 residues. V was pared by 6 bases and J by 0 bases, with 11 bases between. Germline loops: CDR1 MNHEY, CDR2 SVGAGI. The CDR3 loop is CASRGAGANYGYTF. CDR3 DNA: TGTGCCAGCAGAGGGGCGGGAGCTAACTATGGCTACACCTTC.

The sample holds a few counts of this clone. The CDR3 loop reads CASSPSSFSDEQFF. The CDR3, as DNA: TGTGCCAGCAGTCCTAGCTCCTTTTCGGATGAGCAGTTCTTC. This rearrangement joins TRBV6-8 to TRBJ2-1; D perhaps matches TRBD2 (5 bases). Deletions cut 5 bases from V and 8 bases from J, with 16 bases between. Per the germline V gene, CDR1 is MNHGY and CDR2 is SAAAGT. There are 14 residues in the CDR3.

V is TRBV28 and J is TRBJ2-3; weak D call: TRBD1 (6 bases). Germline CDR1 reads MDHEN; CDR2 reads SYDVKM. The V and J ends lost 6 bases and 0 bases respectively, with 13 bases between them. This CDR3 spans 15 amino acids. The CDR3 nucleotides are TGTGCCAGCAGCTTAGGACAGAAGAGCACAGATACGCAGTATTTT. Translating it yields CASSLGQKSTDTQYF.

The chain employs TRBV6-5 and TRBJ1-4; D gene uncertain. The CDR3 spans 11 residues. Germline lookup yields CDR1 MNHEY and CDR2 SVGAGI. Trimming left V 6 bases short and J 8 bases short, with 7 bases between. The CDR3 bases are TGTGCCAGCAGGGAGGGAGAAAAACTGTTTTTT. This translates into CASREGEKLFF.

The chain uses TRBV10-1 and TRBJ1-2; 7 nucleotides align to TRBD1. Germline loops: CDR1 WNHNN, CDR2 SYGVQD (reference sequence). The CDR3 contains 13 residues. J lost 2 bases, V lost 3 bases, and 0 bases had no gene match. The CDR3 is CASSEGGNYGYTF. CDR3 in DNA: TGCGCCAGCAGTGAAGGGGGCAACTATGGCTACACCTTC.

V usage is TRBV30 and J usage is TRBJ1-3, with TRBD1 as a possible D gene (6 bases). V was shortened by 5 bases and J by 7 bases, with 9 bases between the two germline ends. The CDR3 has 11 residues. Germline values: CDR1 GTSNPN, CDR2 SVGIG (reference sequence). CDR3 region: CAWADRNTIYF. CDR3 sequence (DNA): TGTGCCTGGGCCGACAGGAACACCATATATTTT.

This rearrangement joins TRBV28 to TRBJ2-2; 9 nucleotides match TRBD2. V gave up 7 bases and J gave up 3 bases; unmatched junction bases: 9. This CDR3 spans 16 amino acids. Germline CDR1 MDHEN, CDR2 SYDVKM. As DNA, the CDR3 is TGTGCCAGCAAGAGTAGCGGGAGTGAGGACACCGGGGAGCTGTTTTTT. It specifies CASKSSGSEDTGELFF.

This chain uses TRBV29-1 with TRBJ1-4; a possible D gene is TRBD1 (6 bases). The CDR3 consists of 12 residues. Trimming took 6 bases from V and 8 from J, leaving 13 bases between them. The V gene's germline CDR1 is SQVTM and CDR2 ANQGSEA. The CDR3 spells CSVYTDSEKLFF. The DNA for the CDR3 is TGCAGCGTCTATACGGACAGCGAAAAACTGTTTTTT.